A single sample is the source of the 20 T cell receptor beta chains below, sequenced in a study of blood T cell repertoires in COVID-19. The data were produced by immunoSEQ multiplex PCR, yet TCRdb's version contains in-frame clones alone and is incomplete. The sample includes about 300,000 clones, around 85% seen only once; the top ten take over 2%. The sequenced sample consisted of PBMCs or T cells enriched from blood (not recorded which). The receptors stem from a young man who had recovered from COVID-19.

The chain is built from TRBV6-5 and TRBJ1-4; no clear D. Germline values: CDR1 MNHEY, CDR2 SVGAGI. Between the trimmed V and J ends, which lost 2 bases and 6 bases, there was a span of 4 bases. The CDR3 is 12 residues long. The CDR3 coding sequence is TGTGCCAGCAGTTACCGCGATGAAAAACTGTTTTTT. Its translation: CASSYRDEKLFF.

The chain carries TRBV29-1 and TRBJ1-4; 9 bases fit TRBD1. The CDR3 runs 15 residues. V shed 6 bases and J 7 bases; nucleotides not matched to a gene: 12. Per the germline V gene, CDR1 is SQVTM and CDR2 is ANQGSEA. This chain's CDR3 is CSVRGQGRIGEKLFF. The CDR3 DNA is TGCAGCGTCCGGGGACAGGGCAGAATAGGTGAAAAACTGTTTTTT.

This chain connects TRBV28 to TRBJ1-1; TRBD1 agrees at 8 bases. CDR3 size: 15 residues. V was clipped by 2 bases and J by 5 bases; unmatched bases: 7. Germline lookup yields CDR1 MDHEN and CDR2 SYDVKM. The CDR3 DNA reads TGTGCCAGCAGTTTAAGACAGGGGCGCGGTACTGAAGCTTTCTTT. This gives the protein CASSLRQGRGTEAFF.

The chain uses TRBV4-3 and TRBJ1-6, with TRBD1 as a possible D gene (6 bases). The CDR3 extends over 15 amino acids. From germline, CDR1 is LGHNA and CDR2 YSLEER. Trimming cost V 1 base and J 8 bases, with 12 bases left between them. The CDR3 protein is CASSQAGQRDSPLHF. CDR3 coding DNA: TGCGCCAGCAGCCAAGCAGGACAGAGGGATTCACCCCTCCACTTT.

The J gene is TRBJ2-3, the V gene TRBV5-1; a weak D match, TRBD1 (6 bases). The CDR3 is made up of 12 amino acids. V was cut by 7 bases and J by 6 bases, with 12 bases left in between. CDR1 SGHRS and CDR2 YFSETQ come from the germline V gene. CDR3 sequence reads: CASVGRGDTQYF. CDR3 nucleotide sequence: TGCGCCAGCGTCGGCAGGGGTGATACGCAGTATTTT.

The chain uses TRBV30 and TRBJ2-3, with 10 bases lining up with TRBD1. Germline lookup yields CDR1 GTSNPN and CDR2 SVGIG (reference sequence). Trimming at V came to 5 bases and at J to 6 bases, leaving 5 bases not matched to a gene. This CDR3 has 13 residues. The CDR3 spells CAWWTGGLDTQYF. CDR3 sequence (DNA): TGTGCCTGGTGGACAGGGGGATTGGATACGCAGTATTTT.

This chain connects TRBV27 to TRBJ2-6; D is unclear. V was trimmed by 4 bases and J by 0 bases, leaving 10 bases between them. The germline V gene has CDR1 MNHEY and CDR2 SMNVEV (reference sequence). CDR3 length: 16 residues. The CDR3 coding sequence is TGTGCCAGCAGTTCCCCGGTCGGCTCTGGGGCCAACGTCCTGACTTTC. Translation gives CASSSPVGSGANVLTF.

The CDR3 DNA sequence: TGTGCCACCAGCAGAGAAGGGACAGGGACCTACGAGCAGTACTTC. It translates to CATSREGTGTYEQYF. V and J are TRBV15 and TRBJ2-7; 9 bases align to TRBD1. Germline V CDR1 and CDR2: LNHNV, YYDKDF (reference sequence). V shed 0 bases and J 2 bases; nucleotides not matched to a gene: 2. CDR3 length equals 15 residues. Full variable domain (remainder filled in from reference TRBV15 and TRBJ2-7): DAMVIQNPRYQVTQFGKPVTLSCSQTLNHNVMYWYQQKSSQAPKLLFHYYDKDFNNEADTPDNFQSRRPNTSFCFLDIRSPGLGDTAMYLCATSREGTGTYEQYFGPGTRLTVT.

The rearrangement joins TRBV5-1 to TRBJ2-5; 7 bases are shared with TRBD1. Germline CDR1 reads SGHRS; CDR2 reads YFSETQ. The CDR3 loop spans 13 amino acids. V was clipped by 5 bases and J by 3 bases; unmatched bases: 4. The CDR3 loop is CASRLTGEETQYF. The CDR3 nucleotides are TGCGCCAGCAGACTCACAGGGGAAGAGACCCAGTACTTC.

This clone was observed a handful of times. The rearrangement links TRBV5-1 to TRBJ1-1; 7 nucleotides align to TRBD1. CDR3 length: 17 residues. Germline values: CDR1 SGHRS, CDR2 YFSETQ. J was trimmed by 4 bases and V by 0 bases; bases with no gene match: 12. CDR3 sequence (DNA): TGCGCCAGCAGCTTGGCACCGGGAGGGGGCATCGGCACTGAAGCTTTCTTT. Protein product: CASSLAPGGGIGTEAFF.

The rearrangement links TRBV4-2 to TRBJ1-3, with 10 bases fitting TRBD1. This CDR3 spans 17 amino acids. The germline CDR1 and CDR2 sequences are LGHNA and YNFKEQ. J gave up 0 bases and V 3 bases, and 5 bases lay outside the gene matches. The CDR3 loop is CASSHGQGDYSGNTIYF. CDR3 DNA sequence: TGTGCCAGCAGCCATGGACAGGGGGATTACTCTGGAAACACCATATATTTT.

This chain links TRBV18 with TRBJ2-7; D uncertain. Germline loops: CDR1 KGHSH, CDR2 LQKENI. The CDR3 covers 14 residues. V was shortened by 2 bases and J by 0 bases, with 8 bases between the two germline ends. CDR3 nucleotide sequence: TGTGCCAGCTCACCAGCGAGGATCTCCTACGAGCAGTACTTC. Its translation is CASSPARISYEQYF.

The chain has TRBV4-3 and TRBJ2-5, with no clear D. The CDR3 covers 15 residues. The germline V and J ends were trimmed by 1 base and 2 bases, with 11 bases remaining between them. Germline-derived CDR1 and CDR2 are LGHNA and YSLEER. The CDR3 DNA is TGCGCCAGCAGCCAAGGAGCGTGGCAGCAAGAGACCCAGTACTTC. Its translation: CASSQGAWQQETQYF.

The chain couples TRBV5-5 to TRBJ1-4; D gene ambiguous. The CDR3 spans 16 residues. V shed 4 bases and J shed 8 bases, with 21 bases lying between them. Germline V gene data show CDR1 as SGHKS and CDR2 as YYEKEE (reference sequence). In DNA, the CDR3 is TGTGCCAGCAGCCAGAGACAAGTTTGGGGAGGAGAAAAACTGTTTTTT. Protein: CASSQRQVWGGEKLFF.

This chain joins TRBV5-1 and TRBJ2-1, with TRBD2 identical over 11 bases. After removal of 5 bases from V and 0 bases from J, the junction contained 4 bases not matched to a gene. The CDR3 covers 16 residues. Germline loops: CDR1 SGHRS, CDR2 YFSETQ. CDR3 in amino acids: CASRLTSGDSYNEQFF. DNA of the CDR3: TGCGCCAGCAGGCTGACTAGCGGGGACTCCTACAATGAGCAGTTCTTC.

The genes are TRBV6-5 and TRBJ1-6, with D possibly TRBD1 on 5 matching bases. CDR3 length equals 15 residues. Germline V CDR1 and CDR2: MNHEY, SVGAGI. Trimming pared 0 bases from V and 10 bases from J, leaving 13 bases between. DNA of the CDR3: TGTGCCAGCAGTTACTCGTGGCAGGGTCCATCACCCCTCCACTTT. Translating it yields CASSYSWQGPSPLHF.

The chain links TRBV7-9 to TRBJ2-5; 11 nucleotides agree with TRBD2. This CDR3 spans 16 amino acids. Germline CDR1 is SEHNR and CDR2 is FQNEAQ (reference sequence). Trimming took 7 bases from V and 4 from J; bases not matched to a gene: 11. CDR3: CASIPAGTSGLETQYF. CDR3 bases: TGTGCCAGCATCCCGGCCGGGACTAGCGGTTTAGAGACCCAGTACTTC.

The genes are TRBV11-2 and TRBJ2-7, with D perhaps matching TRBD2 (6 bases). The germline V gene has CDR1 SGHAT and CDR2 FQNNGV. The CDR3 length is 15 residues. Trimming took 2 bases from V and 4 from J, leaving 15 bases between them. Written as DNA, the CDR3 is TGTGCCAGCAGCTTACTTGCGGGGATTTTATACGAGCAGTACTTC. As protein: CASSLLAGILYEQYF.

In this sample, this clone turned up a few times. The chain uses TRBV6-1 and TRBJ1-1; tentative D call: TRBD1 (6 bases). Trimming left V 5 bases short and J 0 bases short, with 13 bases between. The CDR3 spans 15 residues. Germline CDR1 MNHNS, CDR2 SASEGT. CDR3 DNA sequence: TGTGCCAGCAGTTTAAACAGGGACATGAACACTGAAGCTTTCTTT. Residues: CASSLNRDMNTEAFF.

This chain connects TRBV3-1 (or the pseudogene TRBV3-2) to TRBJ1-1, with D hard to call. The CDR3 has 14 amino acids. The V end was cut by 4 bases, the J end by 0 bases, with 9 bases between. From germline, CDR1 is LGHDT and CDR2 YNNKEL (reference sequence). The CDR3 DNA reads TGTGCCAGCAGCCTGGGGAGTTTGAACACTGAAGCTTTCTTT. This gives the protein CASSLGSLNTEAFF.